A single T cell receptor beta chain is shown here with its context. The antigen is unknown. Trimming removed 3 bases from V and 7 bases from J, with 7 bases in between. This CDR3 comprises 11 residues. Per the germline V gene, CDR1 is KGHSH and CDR2 is LQKENI. This sample is drawn from a study of cytomegalovirus exposure and HLA in healthy donors. Whole-study results and caveats: Investigators reported around 150 TCR beta chains as tied to cytomegalovirus.

It was with 60 Vbeta and 13 Jbeta primers that the PCR ran. Sequencing was performed with immunoSEQ multiplex PCR; in TCRdb, only in-frame clones are kept and a portion is missing. The sample has approximately 100,000 clones, about 70% seen once. The origin of this receptor is a woman between 18 and 30 years old in good health and CMV-seropositive. V usage is TRBV18 and J usage is TRBJ2-7; D gene uncertain. The sequencing sample was made of PBMCs. The CDR3 nucleotides read TGTGCCAGCTCACCTCAACGGGAGCAGTACTTC. Its protein product is CASSPQREQYF.